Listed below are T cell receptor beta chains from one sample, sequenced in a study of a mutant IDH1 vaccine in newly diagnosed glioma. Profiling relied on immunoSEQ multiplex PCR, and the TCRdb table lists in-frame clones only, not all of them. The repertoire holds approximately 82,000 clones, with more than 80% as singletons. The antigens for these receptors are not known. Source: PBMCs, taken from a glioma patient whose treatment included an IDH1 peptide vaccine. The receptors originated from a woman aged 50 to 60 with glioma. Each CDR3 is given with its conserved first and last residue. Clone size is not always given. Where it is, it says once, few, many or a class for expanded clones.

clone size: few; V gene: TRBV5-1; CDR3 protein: CASSSDGANREAFF
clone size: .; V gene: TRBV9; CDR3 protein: CASSLGVGMTYEQYF
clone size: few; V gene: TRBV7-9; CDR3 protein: CASSLGGVQNNEQFF
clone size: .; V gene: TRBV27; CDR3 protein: CASSNGLAGYNEQFF
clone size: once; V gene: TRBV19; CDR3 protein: CASSPGTGKIYGYTF
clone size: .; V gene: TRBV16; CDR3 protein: CASSPFGKETQYF
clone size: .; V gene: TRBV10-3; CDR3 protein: CAISESIQGLNTEAFF
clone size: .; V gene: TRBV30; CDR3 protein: CAWSVGLARHTQYF
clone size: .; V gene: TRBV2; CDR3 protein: CASSRGPYGYTF
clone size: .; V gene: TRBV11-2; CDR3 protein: CASSPYPSRVTYEQYF
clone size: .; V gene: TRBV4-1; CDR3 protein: CASSQTTGTGDFEPQHF
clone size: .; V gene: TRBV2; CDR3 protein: CASSVGGIQGNTEAFF
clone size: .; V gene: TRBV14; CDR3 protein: CASSQKDRGANYGYTF
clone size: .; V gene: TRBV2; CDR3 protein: CASRWTGGWETQYF
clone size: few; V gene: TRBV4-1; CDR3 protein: CASSHWGVVEQFF
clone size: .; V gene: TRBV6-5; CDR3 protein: CASKNRQGNQPQHF